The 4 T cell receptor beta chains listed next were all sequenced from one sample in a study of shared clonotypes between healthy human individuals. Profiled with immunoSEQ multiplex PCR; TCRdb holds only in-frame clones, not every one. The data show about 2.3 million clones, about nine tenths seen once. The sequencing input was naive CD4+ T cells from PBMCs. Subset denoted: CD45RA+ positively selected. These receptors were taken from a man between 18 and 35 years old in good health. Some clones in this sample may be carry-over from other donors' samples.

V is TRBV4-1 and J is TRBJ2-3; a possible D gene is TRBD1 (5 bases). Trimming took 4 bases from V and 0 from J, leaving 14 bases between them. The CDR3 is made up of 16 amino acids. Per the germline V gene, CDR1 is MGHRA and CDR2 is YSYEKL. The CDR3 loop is CASSPGQGGSTDTQYF. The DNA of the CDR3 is TGCGCCAGCAGCCCAGGGCAGGGTGGCAGCACAGATACGCAGTATTTT.

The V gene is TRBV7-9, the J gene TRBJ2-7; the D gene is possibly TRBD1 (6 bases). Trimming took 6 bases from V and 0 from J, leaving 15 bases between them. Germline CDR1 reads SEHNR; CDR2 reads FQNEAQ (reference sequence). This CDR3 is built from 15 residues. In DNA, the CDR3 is TGTGCCAGCAGTCGACGGGACACGGGCTCCTACGAGCAGTACTTC. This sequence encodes CASSRRDTGSYEQYF.

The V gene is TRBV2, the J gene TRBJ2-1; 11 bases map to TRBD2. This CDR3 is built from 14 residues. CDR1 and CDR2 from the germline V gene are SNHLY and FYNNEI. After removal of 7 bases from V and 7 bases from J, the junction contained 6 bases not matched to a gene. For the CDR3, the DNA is TGTGCCAGCATTCGACTAGCGGGGTGGAATGAGCAGTTCTTC. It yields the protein CASIRLAGWNEQFF.

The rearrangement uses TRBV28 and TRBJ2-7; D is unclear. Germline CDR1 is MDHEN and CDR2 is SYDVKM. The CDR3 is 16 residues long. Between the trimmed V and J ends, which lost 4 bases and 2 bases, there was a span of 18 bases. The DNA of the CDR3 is TGTGCCAGCAGTTCCTCCGGGTACAAGAAAGCCTACGAGCAGTACTTC. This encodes CASSSSGYKKAYEQYF.